The 27 T cell receptor beta chains given below trace back to one sample, sequenced in a study of blood T cell repertoires in COVID-19 (dated by TCRdb to the early 2020s). The library relied on the immunoSEQ multiplex PCR assay. TCRdb carries this immuneACCESS record with in-frame sequences only. Its versions omit some clonotypes, under half of them owing to an unresolved V gene in the studies checked, with the rest unexplained. The table for this sample lists 250,000 to 300,000 clones; 75% to 95% of them were counted only once. About 1.1% of the sample is in the top ten clones. Sample: PBMCs or T cells enriched from blood (not recorded which). These receptors were taken from a woman in her twenties or thirties who had recovered from COVID-19.

This rearrangement joins TRBV2 to TRBJ2-1, with 8 positions matching TRBD2. This CDR3 contains 16 residues. V lost 0 bases to trimming and J lost 2 bases; unmatched junction nucleotides: 3. Germline CDR1 is SNHLY and CDR2 is FYNNEI. The CDR3 loop is CASSEALSGTYNEQFF. CDR3 nucleotides: TGTGCCAGCAGTGAAGCGCTTAGCGGGACCTACAATGAGCAGTTCTTC. Full variable domain (missing parts from reference TRBV2 and TRBJ2-1): EPEVTQTPSHQVTQMGQEVILRCVPISNHLYFYWYRQILGQKVEFLVSFYNNEISEKSEIFDDQFSVERPDGSNFTLKIRSTKLEDSAMYFCASSEALSGTYNEQFFGPGTRLTVL.

The chain joins TRBV7-2 to TRBJ2-3; TRBD2 agrees at 12 bases. V lost 5 bases to trimming and J lost 4 bases; unmatched junction nucleotides: 4. The CDR3 is 15 residues long. Germline V gives CDR1 SGHTA, CDR2 FQGNSA. In nucleotides, the CDR3 is TGTGCCAGCAGCCAGACTAGCGGGAGAGCAGATACGCAGTATTTT. As protein: CASSQTSGRADTQYF.

The chain uses TRBV30 and TRBJ2-7; 8 bases map to TRBD2. Germline V CDR1 and CDR2: GTSNPN, SVGIG (reference sequence). This CDR3 is 16 amino acids long. V dropped 1 base and J dropped 3; count of bases not matched to a gene: 11. CDR3: CAWSGGPVTSGYEQYF. In DNA form, the CDR3 reads TGTGCCTGGAGTGGGGGCCCGGTCACTAGCGGCTACGAGCAGTACTTC. Using reference TRBV30 and TRBJ2-7 for the parts outside the CDR3, the full variable domain is SQTIHQWPATLVQPVGSPLSLECTVEGTSNPNLYWYRQAAGRGLQLLFYSVGIGQISSEVPQNLSASRPQDRQFILSSKKLLLSDSGFYLCAWSGGPVTSGYEQYFGPGTRLTVT.

As concerns this clone: Distinct nucleotide sequences in the sample also encode this CDR3. CDR3 amino acids: CASSVAAGELFF. The CDR3 DNA sequence: TGTGCCAGCAGCGTAGCGGCCGGGGAGCTGTTTTTT. The genes are TRBV9 and TRBJ2-2; D uncertain. Trimming took off 0 bases at V and 6 bases at J, with 3 bases between the two ends. Germline loops: CDR1 SGDLS, CDR2 YYNGEE. The CDR3 covers 12 residues.

The chain links TRBV2 to TRBJ2-1; maybe TRBD2 (7 bases). Germline loops: CDR1 SNHLY, CDR2 FYNNEI. The germline V and J ends were trimmed by 7 bases and 0 bases, with 16 bases remaining between them. CDR3 length: 16 residues. This chain's CDR3 is CASMQRGGGSYNEQFF. CDR3 DNA sequence: TGTGCCAGCATGCAGAGGGGAGGGGGCTCCTACAATGAGCAGTTCTTC. Drawing the rest from reference TRBV2 and TRBJ2-1, the complete variable domain is EPEVTQTPSHQVTQMGQEVILRCVPISNHLYFYWYRQILGQKVEFLVSFYNNEISEKSEIFDDQFSVERPDGSNFTLKIRSTKLEDSAMYFCASMQRGGGSYNEQFFGPGTRLTVL.

This clone was recorded once. This rearrangement joins TRBV19 to TRBJ2-7; D is possibly TRBD1 (6 bases). The V gene's germline CDR1 is LNHDA and CDR2 SQIVND (reference sequence). Trimming cost V 5 bases and J 3 bases, with 14 bases left between them. The CDR3 length is 14 residues. In nucleotides, the CDR3 is TGTGCCAGTAGTTGGGACACGGTCGACTACGAGCAGTACTTC. It codes for CASSWDTVDYEQYF.

The V call is TRBV5-1, the J call TRBJ2-3, with 10 positions matching TRBD2. The trim removed 0 bases at V and 1 base at J, leaving 2 bases unmatched. The germline CDR1 and CDR2 sequences are SGHRS and YFSETQ. The CDR3 runs to 16 residues. CDR3 bases: TGCGCCAGCAGCTTGGTTCTAGCGGGAGGCACAGATACGCAGTATTTT. This codes for CASSLVLAGGTDTQYF. The full variable domain, its missing parts supplied by reference TRBV5-1 and TRBJ2-3, is KAGVTQTPRYLIKTRGQQVTLSCSPISGHRSVSWYQQTPGQGLQFLFEYFSETQRNKGNFPGRFSGRQFSNSRSEMNVSTLELGDSALYLCASSLVLAGGTDTQYFGPGTRLTVL.

This clone showed up just once. The chain links TRBV30 to TRBJ2-7, with D tentatively TRBD2 (6 bases). Trimming stripped 2 bases from V and 3 bases from J, with 17 bases between. CDR3 length: 15 amino acids. Germline-derived CDR1 and CDR2 are GTSNPN and SVGIG (reference sequence). The CDR3 DNA sequence: TGTGCCTGGAGTATAGGTCTGGGAGGAAGCTACGAGCAGTACTTC. Its protein is CAWSIGLGGSYEQYF.

The chain carries TRBV3-1 (or the pseudogene TRBV3-2) and TRBJ2-7, with 8 bases that match TRBD2. The germline CDR1 and CDR2 sequences are LGHDT and YNNKEL (reference sequence). This CDR3 comprises 13 residues. V dropped 1 base and J dropped 7; count of bases not matched to a gene: 3. The CDR3 DNA sequence: TGTGCCAGCAGCCAAGCCCGGGGGGGTGAGCAGTACTTC. Residues: CASSQARGGEQYF.

The chain couples TRBV24-1 to TRBJ2-1, with 8 positions matching TRBD2. The CDR3 length is 13 residues. CDR1 and CDR2 from the germline V gene are KGHDR and SFDVKD. The junction had 6 bases not matched to a gene; V was cut back by 5 bases and J by 10 bases. The CDR3 region is CATSAGSGMEQFF. The CDR3 region has the DNA TGTGCCACCAGTGCCGGTAGCGGGATGGAGCAGTTCTTC.

The chain employs TRBV6-5 and TRBJ1-5; 9 bases align to TRBD1. CDR1 is MNHEY and CDR2 is SVGAGI in the germline V gene. Losses at the gene ends were 0 bases for V and 16 bases for J; bases not matched to a gene: 7. The CDR3 length is 13 residues. CDR3 DNA sequence: TGTGCCAGCAGTTACTCCCGGGACAGGGAACGACATTTT. Its translation is CASSYSRDRERHF.

This chain joins TRBV6-2 or TRBV6-3 and TRBJ2-3; 7 nucleotides line up with TRBD2. Germline CDR1 and CDR2: MNHEY and SVGEGT. CDR3 size: 15 residues. After removal of 0 bases from V and 2 bases from J, the junction contained 2 bases not matched to a gene. This chain's CDR3 is CASSYSRENTDTQYF. For the CDR3, the DNA is TGTGCCAGCAGTTACTCGCGGGAGAACACAGATACGCAGTATTTT.

The chain has TRBV2 and TRBJ1-1, with 9 nucleotides matching TRBD1. Germline trimming cut 7 bases from V and 1 base from J; bases unmatched to any gene: 4. Germline V gives CDR1 SNHLY, CDR2 FYNNEI. The length of the CDR3 is 14 residues. CDR3 region: CASTPGQGNTEAFF. The CDR3 nucleotides read TGTGCCAGCACACCGGGACAGGGGAACACTGAAGCTTTCTTT.

The chain is built from TRBV6-5 and TRBJ2-1, with 12 bases identical to TRBD2. The J segment lost 9 bases and the V segment lost 7 bases, leaving 7 bases of the junction unmatched. Germline assignment: CDR1 MNHEY and CDR2 SVGAGI. This CDR3 is 14 amino acids long. The CDR3 reads CASTSSGRAVEQFF. The CDR3 DNA follows: TGTGCCAGCACCTCTAGCGGGAGGGCCGTTGAGCAGTTCTTC.

This clone appeared many times. This chain links TRBV7-9 with TRBJ2-2; D perhaps matches TRBD1 (5 bases). The CDR3 loop spans 13 amino acids. Germline V lookup: CDR1 SEHNR, CDR2 FQNEAQ (reference sequence). Trimming left V 5 bases short and J 8 bases short, with 12 bases between. The CDR3: CASSPDRGGELFF. The CDR3 region has the DNA TGTGCCAGCAGCCCCGACAGAGGTGGGGAGCTGTTTTTT. Full variable domain (remainder filled in from reference TRBV7-9 and TRBJ2-2): DTGVSQNPRHKITKRGQNVTFRCDPISEHNRLYWYRQTLGQGPEFLTYFQNEAQLEKSRLLSDRFSAERPKGSFSTLEIQRTEQGDSAMYLCASSPDRGGELFFGEGSRLTVL.

This clone has only one observation. This rearrangement joins TRBV4-3 to TRBJ2-1; no clear D. CDR1 and CDR2 (germline): LGHNA, YSLEER. Trimming shortened V by 0 bases and J by 5 bases, and 5 bases separated the two germline ends. There are 13 residues in the CDR3. The chain's CDR3 is CASSQDIDNEQFF. For the CDR3, the DNA is TGCGCCAGCAGCCAAGATATCGACAATGAGCAGTTCTTC.

The rearrangement uses TRBV2 and TRBJ2-3; TRBD2 matches 9 bases. V lost 6 bases to trimming and J lost 2 bases; unmatched junction nucleotides: 3. CDR1 is SNHLY, CDR2 FYNNEI, per germline. The CDR3 spans 14 residues. CDR3 in amino acids: CASRLAGSTDTQYF. DNA of the CDR3: TGTGCCAGCAGGCTAGCGGGGTCCACAGATACGCAGTATTTT.

A single count supports this clone. This CDR3 reads CASSLGTGPNTEAFF. CDR3 nucleotide sequence: TGTGCCAGCAGCTTAGGAACAGGCCCGAACACTGAAGCTTTCTTT. This chain links TRBV7-3 with TRBJ1-1, with D possibly TRBD1 on 5 matching bases. Germline-derived CDR1 and CDR2 are SGHTA and FQGTGA. Trimming pared 2 bases from V and 1 base from J, leaving 11 bases between. This CDR3 spans 15 amino acids.

V is TRBV6-5 and J is TRBJ2-2, with TRBD1 as a possible D gene (5 bases). CDR3 length: 16 residues. V gave up 1 base and J gave up 4 bases, with 13 bases separating them. Germline CDR1 and CDR2: MNHEY and SVGAGI. The CDR3 coding sequence is TGTGCCAGCAGTTACTATCTACAGGATGGCACCGGGGAGCTGTTTTTT. Protein sequence: CASSYYLQDGTGELFF.

The CDR3 is CASRTREYRGSSGANVLTF. CDR3 bases: TGTGCCAGCAGAACTCGCGAGTACAGGGGTAGCTCTGGGGCCAACGTCCTGACTTTC. This chain links TRBV28 with TRBJ2-6, with TRBD1 identical over 7 bases. This CDR3 has 19 residues. Germline V gene sequence: CDR1 MDHEN, CDR2 SYDVKM. The trim removed 6 bases at V and 0 bases at J, leaving 14 bases unmatched. The whole variable domain, remainder taken from reference TRBV28 and TRBJ2-6, is DVKVTQSSRYLVKRTGEKVFLECVQDMDHENMFWYRQDPGLGLRLIYFSYDVKMKEKGDIPEGYSVSREKKERFSLILESASTNQTSMYLCASRTREYRGSSGANVLTFGAGSRLTVL.

This clone appeared once. The V and J genes are TRBV19 and TRBJ1-2; 8 positions match TRBD1. CDR3 length equals 14 residues. The germline gives CDR1 LNHDA, CDR2 SQIVND (reference sequence). The ends lost 2 bases at V and 5 bases at J; junction bases unmatched: 4. The CDR3 DNA reads TGTGCCAGTAGTATACCCAGGACAGGGTATGGCTACACCTTC. This gives the protein CASSIPRTGYGYTF. Supplemented by reference TRBV19 and TRBJ1-2, the full variable domain reads DGGITQSPKYLFRKEGQNVTLSCEQNLNHDAMYWYRQDPGQGLRLIYYSQIVNDFQKGDIAEGYSVSREKKESFPLTVTSAQKNPTAFYLCASSIPRTGYGYTFGSGTRLTVV.

This clone occurred once. This chain joins TRBV11-3 and TRBJ2-1; 10 bases map to TRBD2. V shed 0 bases and J 4 bases; nucleotides not matched to a gene: 6. Germline lookup yields CDR1 SGHNT and CDR2 YENEEA. The CDR3 sequence is 17 residues long. The CDR3: CASSLDFGLAEYNEQFF. The CDR3 DNA reads as TGTGCCAGCAGCTTAGATTTCGGACTAGCGGAATACAATGAGCAGTTCTTC.

The CDR3 DNA follows: TGTGCCAGCAGCTTGGGCAGGCACACAGATACGCAGTATTTT. This gives the protein CASSLGRHTDTQYF. This chain links TRBV11-3 with TRBJ2-3; D is ambiguous. The CDR3 length is 14 residues. Germline-derived CDR1 and CDR2 are SGHNT and YENEEA. The germline V and J ends were trimmed by 3 bases and 2 bases, with 9 bases remaining between them.

This clone came up once. This rearrangement joins TRBV27 to TRBJ2-7; TRBD2 aligns across 10 bases. V dropped 0 bases and J dropped 6; count of bases not matched to a gene: 8. The CDR3 consists of 16 residues. The germline V gene has CDR1 MNHEY and CDR2 SMNVEV (reference sequence). In DNA form, the CDR3 reads TGTGCCAGCAGTTTATCCCCGCTAGCGGGAGTCAGCGAGCAGTACTTC. This encodes CASSLSPLAGVSEQYF.

The rearrangement uses TRBV5-4 and TRBJ2-2; possible D gene TRBD1, 6 bases. The germline gives CDR1 SGHNT, CDR2 YYREEE (reference sequence). V lost 5 bases and J lost 5, with 13 bases in between. This CDR3 has 14 amino acids. The CDR3 nucleotides read TGTGCCAGCAGAGACACAGGGAGAACCGGGGAGCTGTTTTTT. Translated, it gives CASRDTGRTGELFF.

The V gene is TRBV15, the J gene TRBJ2-1; tentative D call: TRBD2 (6 bases). The CDR3 runs to 16 residues. V lost 2 bases, J lost 4 bases, and 15 bases lay in between. CDR1 LNHNV and CDR2 YYDKDF come from the germline V gene (reference sequence). The CDR3 here is CATSRQDSGQYNEQFF. The CDR3, as DNA: TGTGCCACCAGCAGACAAGACAGCGGGCAATACAATGAGCAGTTCTTC.

This clone was seen only once. The genes are TRBV6-5 and TRBJ1-5, with D tentatively TRBD1 (6 bases). Germline CDR1 is MNHEY and CDR2 is SVGAGI. CDR3 length equals 16 residues. V was clipped by 2 bases and J by 6 bases, with 17 bases between them. This chain's CDR3 is CASSYPNRVGIQPQHF. CDR3 sequence (DNA): TGTGCCAGCAGTTACCCCAACAGGGTTGGGATTCAGCCCCAGCATTTT.